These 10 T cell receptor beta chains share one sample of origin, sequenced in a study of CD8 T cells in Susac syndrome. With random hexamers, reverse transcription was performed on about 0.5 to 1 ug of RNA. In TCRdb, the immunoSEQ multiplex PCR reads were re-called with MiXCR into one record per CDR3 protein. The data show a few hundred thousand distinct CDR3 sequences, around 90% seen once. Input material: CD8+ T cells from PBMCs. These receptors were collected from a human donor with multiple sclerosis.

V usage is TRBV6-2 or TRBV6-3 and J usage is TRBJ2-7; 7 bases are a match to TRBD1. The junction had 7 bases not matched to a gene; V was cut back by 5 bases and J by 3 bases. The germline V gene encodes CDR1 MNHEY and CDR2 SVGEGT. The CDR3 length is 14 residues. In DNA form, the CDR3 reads TGTGCCAGCAGTACCCGGACAGGTAGCTACGAGCAGTACTTC. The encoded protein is CASSTRTGSYEQYF.

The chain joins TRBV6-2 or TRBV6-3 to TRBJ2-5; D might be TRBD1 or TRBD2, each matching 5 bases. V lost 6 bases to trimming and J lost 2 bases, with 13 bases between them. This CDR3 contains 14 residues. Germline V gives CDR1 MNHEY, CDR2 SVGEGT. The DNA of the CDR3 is TGTGCCAGCAGACAACCGGGACGGCAAGAGACCCAGTACTTC. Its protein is CASRQPGRQETQYF.

This CDR3 reads CASSLAGLAGTQYF. The CDR3 DNA follows: TGTGCCAGCAGCTTAGCGGGACTAGCGGGGACCCAGTACTTC. The rearrangement joins TRBV7-8 to TRBJ2-5, with 12 positions matching TRBD2. From germline, CDR1 is SGHVS and CDR2 FQNEAQ. This CDR3 has 14 residues. V lost 0 bases and J lost 7; bases outside the gene matches: 0.

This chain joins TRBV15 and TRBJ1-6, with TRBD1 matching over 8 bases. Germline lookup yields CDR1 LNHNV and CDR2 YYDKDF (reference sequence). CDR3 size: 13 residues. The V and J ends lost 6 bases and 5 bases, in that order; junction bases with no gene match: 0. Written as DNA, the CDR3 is TGTGCCACCAGGGACAGGGATAATTCACCCCTCCACTTT. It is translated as CATRDRDNSPLHF.

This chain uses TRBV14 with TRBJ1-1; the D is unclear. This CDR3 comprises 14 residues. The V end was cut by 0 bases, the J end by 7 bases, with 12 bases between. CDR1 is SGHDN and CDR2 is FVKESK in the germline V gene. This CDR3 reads CASSQDLWQIEAFF. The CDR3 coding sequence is TGTGCCAGCAGCCAAGATCTCTGGCAGATTGAAGCTTTCTTT.

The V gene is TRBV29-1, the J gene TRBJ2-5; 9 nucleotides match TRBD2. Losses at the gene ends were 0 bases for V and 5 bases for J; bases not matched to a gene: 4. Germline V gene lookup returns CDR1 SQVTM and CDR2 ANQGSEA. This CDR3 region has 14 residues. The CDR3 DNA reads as TGCAGCGTTGAAGATGCGGGGGGGGGCGAGACCCAGTACTTC. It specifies CSVEDAGGGETQYF.

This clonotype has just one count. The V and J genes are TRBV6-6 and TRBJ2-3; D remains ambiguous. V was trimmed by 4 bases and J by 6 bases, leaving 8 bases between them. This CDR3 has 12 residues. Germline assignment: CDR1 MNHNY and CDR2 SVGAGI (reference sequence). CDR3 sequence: CASSSRRDTQYF. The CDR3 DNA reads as TGTGCCAGCAGTTCACGCAGGGATACGCAGTATTTT.

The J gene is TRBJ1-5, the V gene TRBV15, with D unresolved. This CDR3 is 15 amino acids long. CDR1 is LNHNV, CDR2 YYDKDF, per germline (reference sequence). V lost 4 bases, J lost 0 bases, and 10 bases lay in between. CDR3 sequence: CATSNGGNSNQPQHF. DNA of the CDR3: TGTGCCACCAGCAATGGCGGGAATAGCAATCAGCCCCAGCATTTT.

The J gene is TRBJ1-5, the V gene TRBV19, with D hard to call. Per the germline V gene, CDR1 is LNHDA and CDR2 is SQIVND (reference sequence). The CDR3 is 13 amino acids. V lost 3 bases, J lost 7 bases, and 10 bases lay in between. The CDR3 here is CASSMGGNQPQHF. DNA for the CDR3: TGTGCCAGTAGTATGGGTGGGAACCAGCCCCAGCATTTT.

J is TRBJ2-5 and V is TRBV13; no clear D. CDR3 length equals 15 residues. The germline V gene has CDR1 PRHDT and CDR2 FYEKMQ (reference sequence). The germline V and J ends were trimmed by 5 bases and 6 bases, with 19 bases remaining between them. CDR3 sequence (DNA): TGTGCCAGCAGCCAAACTCCCGAGTCGGGCCAGACCCAGTACTTC. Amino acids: CASSQTPESGQTQYF.